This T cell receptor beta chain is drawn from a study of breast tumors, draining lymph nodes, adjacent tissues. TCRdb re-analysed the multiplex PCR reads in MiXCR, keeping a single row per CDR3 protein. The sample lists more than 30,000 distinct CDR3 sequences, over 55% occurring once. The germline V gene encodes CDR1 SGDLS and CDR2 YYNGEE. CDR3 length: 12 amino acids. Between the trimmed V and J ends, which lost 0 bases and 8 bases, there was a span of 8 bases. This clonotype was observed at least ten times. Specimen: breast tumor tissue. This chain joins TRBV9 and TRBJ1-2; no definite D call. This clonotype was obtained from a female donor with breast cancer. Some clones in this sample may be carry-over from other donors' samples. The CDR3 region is CASSVDVGGYTF. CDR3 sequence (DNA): TGTGCCAGCAGCGTAGATGTTGGGGGCTACACCTTC. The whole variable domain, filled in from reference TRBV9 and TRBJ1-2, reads DSGVTQTPKHLITATGQRVTLRCSPRSGDLSVYWYQQSLDQGLQFLIQYYNGEERAKGNILERFSAQQFPDLHSELNLSSLELGDSALYFCASSVDVGGYTFGSGTRLTVV.